This TCR beta chain was sequenced during a study of beta chain features in type 1 diabetes. Study-wide findings and caveats: Sequencing the cDNA could make cells with high TCR expression show up more than they should.

Each donor gave one heparinised blood draw averaging around 120 mL. Germline assignment: CDR1 KGHSH and CDR2 LQKENI. This CDR3 is built from 15 residues. V lost 5 bases and J lost 4; bases outside the gene matches: 10. The entirety of the isolated RNA underwent reverse transcription, so expressed TCRB transcripts were sequenced. Repertoires were generated with immunoSEQ multiplex PCR, while TCRdb's copy carries only in-frame clones and drops some. The table includes about 130,000 clones, 9.2% detected once. A few counts support this clone. Its antigen remains unknown. V is TRBV18 and J is TRBJ1-2; 7 bases match TRBD1. The sample consisted of central memory CD4+ T cells from blood. This sequence originates from a young man in good health. Written as DNA, the CDR3 is TGTGCCAGCTCAGGGGGACAGCAAACCAGCTATGGCTACACCTTC. Amino acid sequence: CASSGGQQTSYGYTF.